This T cell receptor (beta chain) is drawn from a study of T-cell memory formation after mild COVID-19. Of note for this clonotype: What it binds is not known.

TCRdb re-called the 5' RACE reads through MiXCR, storing one row per CDR3 protein. Found here are roughly 51,000 distinct CDR3 sequences, 5.5% to 7.5% of them singletons; the top ten hold 1.4%. Regarding the study as a whole: Second-wave clones that peaked on day 37 lacked confirmed SARS-CoV-2 specificity. Chiefly within CM and EM were the contracting CD4+ clones; CD8+ ones were within EMRA. There were some responding clones in pre-infection memory, which suggested that cross-reactive memory had joined.

The receptor's source is a man in his late teens or twenties who had mild COVID-19 (a few samples of this study predate the infection). Cell type and time point are not known. Sequencing input: PBMCs or a T cell subset sorted from them (not recorded which).

CDR3 protein: CASRDWRGEPYNEQFF. DNA for the CDR3: TGTGCCAGCAGGGACTGGCGGGGGGAACCCTACAATGAGCAGTTCTTC. The V and J genes are TRBV7-9 and TRBJ2-1; 8 bases agree with TRBD2. The CDR3 is 16 residues long. V was pared by 6 bases and J by 2 bases, with 9 bases of the junction left unmatched. Germline V gene sequence: CDR1 SEHNR, CDR2 FQNEAQ (reference sequence).